The rows below give T cell receptor beta chains drawn from one sample of a study of Graves' ophthalmopathy and Graves' hyperthyroidism. MiXCR was run by TCRdb on the multiplex PCR reads, yielding one entry per CDR3 protein. The data show 620,000 or so distinct CDR3 sequences, about a fifth seen once. Sequenced input: peripheral blood. These receptors originate from a young woman with stable Graves' hyperthyroidism. Some clones in this sample may be carry-over from other donors' samples. CDR3s include the opening cysteine and the closing phenylalanine or tryptophan. The order of the fields is clone size, J gene, V gene, D gene, CDR3 protein, CDR3 DNA. The D gene is left open where the match is weak. The size entry is marked missing in some rows and otherwise reads once, few, many or a size class.

>few|TRBJ2-5|TRBV28|TRBD2
CASSSRLAETQYF
TGTGCCAGCAGTTCACGACTAGCGGAGACCCAGTACTTC
>many|TRBJ1-2|TRBV10-2|TRBD1
CASKDRVADGYTF
TGCGCCAGCAAGGACAGGGTGGCAGATGGCTACACCTTC
>.|TRBJ1-1|TRBV6-2/TRBV6-3|.
CASSATGHMNTEAFF
TGTGCCAGCAGTGCAACGGGACATATGAACACTGAAGCTTTCTTT
>few|TRBJ1-3|TRBV12-3/TRBV12-4|.
CASSFRRISGNTIYF
TGTGCCAGCAGTTTCAGACGGATCTCTGGAAACACCATATATTTT
>.|TRBJ1-6|TRBV28|TRBD1
CASSHRDRGSYNSPLHF
TGTGCCAGCAGTCATAGGGACAGGGGATCTTATAATTCACCCCTCCACTTT
>few|TRBJ1-2|TRBV9|.
CASSVGTKVGYTF
TGTGCCAGCAGCGTAGGTACAAAAGTTGGCTACACCTTC
>many|TRBJ1-1|TRBV6-5|.
CASSYSRNLNTEAFF
TGTGCCAGCAGTTACTCGAGGAACCTAAACACTGAAGCTTTCTTT
>many|TRBJ1-6|TRBV12-3/TRBV12-4|.
CASSIAGSSYNSPLHF
TGTGCCAGCAGCATAGCCGGAAGCTCCTATAATTCACCCCTCCACTTT
>many|TRBJ1-2|TRBV6-1|TRBD1
CASRARQGYGYTF
TGTGCCAGCAGAGCACGACAGGGCTATGGCTACACCTTC
>.|TRBJ2-2|TRBV19|.
CASNIPGLAGGELFF
TGTGCCAGTAACATCCCAGGGCTAGCCGGCGGGGAGCTGTTTTTT
>.|TRBJ1-2|TRBV30|.
CAWSVQLGGGYTF
TGTGCCTGGAGTGTACAGTTGGGCGGGGGCTACACCTTC
>many|TRBJ2-7|TRBV6-1|.
CARRTTLYEQYF
TGTGCCAGAAGGACTACGTTGTACGAGCAGTACTTC
>.|TRBJ1-2|TRBV7-9|.
CASSLGTLTNYGYTF
TGTGCCAGCAGCTTAGGGACCTTGACTAACTATGGCTACACCTTC
>many|TRBJ1-5|TRBV28|.
CASSRPGQNNQPQHF
TGTGCCAGCAGTCGACCTGGACAGAACAATCAGCCCCAGCATTTT
>.|TRBJ1-5|TRBV19|.
CASADPGREPQHF
TGTGCCAGCGCTGATCCGGGTCGAGAGCCCCAGCATTTT
>many|TRBJ1-1|TRBV13|TRBD1
CASSYTGGVAEAFF
TGTGCCAGCAGCTATACAGGGGGCGTTGCGGAAGCTTTCTTT
>many|TRBJ1-2|TRBV6-1|.
CASSPGAIANYGYTF
TGTGCCAGCAGTCCAGGGGCGATAGCTAACTATGGCTACACCTTC
>many|TRBJ1-1|TRBV10-3|.
CAISEDRPMNTEAFF
TGTGCCATCAGTGAGGACAGGCCCATGAACACTGAAGCTTTCTTT
>medium-sized|TRBJ2-7|TRBV5-6|.
CASSLDTGHLYEQYF
TGTGCCAGCAGCTTAGATACGGGACACCTCTACGAGCAGTACTTC
>few|TRBJ1-3|TRBV20-1|.
CSAKDPNGRLSGNTIYF
TGCAGTGCTAAGGATCCAAACGGCAGACTCTCTGGAAACACCATATATTTT
>.|TRBJ1-2|TRBV14|.
CASSQVRTGGYTF
TGTGCCAGCAGCCAAGTCCGAACAGGGGGCTACACCTTC
>.|TRBJ1-1|TRBV4-1|TRBD1
CASSQVRTGGAITEAFF
TGCGCCAGCAGCCAAGTTCGAACAGGGGGCGCAATCACTGAAGCTTTCTTT
>few|TRBJ1-1|TRBV20-1|.
CSARGPTEAFF
TGCAGTGCTAGGGGCCCCACTGAAGCTTTCTTT
>many|TRBJ2-5|TRBV2|.
CASSEGRGGGETQYF
TGTGCCAGCAGTGAAGGGCGGGGTGGAGGAGAGACCCAGTACTTC
>.|TRBJ2-5|TRBV6-2/TRBV6-3|TRBD1
CASSGTEIQETQYF
TGTGCCAGCAGCGGGACAGAGATACAAGAGACCCAGTACTTC
>.|TRBJ1-2|TRBV6-1|.
CASSDGSLRFYTF
TGTGCCAGCAGTGACGGCAGCCTACGCTTCTACACCTTC
>many|TRBJ1-5|TRBV3-1|TRBD1
CASSPNRDRGLSQPQHF
TGTGCCAGCAGCCCCAATCGGGACAGGGGGTTATCTCAGCCCCAGCATTTT
>many|TRBJ2-7|TRBV20-1|.
CSASLPAMTYEQYF
TGCAGTGCTAGTCTGCCGGCTATGACCTACGAGCAGTACTTC
>many|TRBJ1-2|TRBV20-1|TRBD1
CSGTGTFYGYTF
TGCAGTGGGACAGGGACATTCTATGGCTACACCTTC
>many|TRBJ1-1|TRBV5-1|.
CASSLDFRGSEAFF
TGCGCCAGCAGCTTGGATTTTCGGGGTAGTGAAGCTTTCTTT
>many|TRBJ1-3|TRBV6-1|.
CASNREAGNTIYF
TGTGCCAGCAACAGGGAGGCTGGAAACACCATATATTTT
>few|TRBJ2-4|TRBV30|.
CAWERGRGNIKYF
TGTGCCTGGGAACGGGGACGGGGAAACATTAAGTACTTC
>many|TRBJ2-3|TRBV6-4|TRBD1
CASSDLVDRPNTDTQYF
TGTGCCAGCAGTGACCTCGTGGACAGGCCGAACACAGATACGCAGTATTTT
>.|TRBJ2-7|TRBV29-1|TRBD1
CSALTGVKEQYF
TGCAGCGCCTTGACAGGGGTAAAAGAGCAGTACTTC
>many|TRBJ1-2|TRBV2|.
CASTSDGHGYTF
TGTGCCAGCACCTCGGACGGGCATGGCTACACCTTC
>.|TRBJ2-6|TRBV27|.
CASSDMPFSGANVLTF
TGTGCCAGCAGTGATATGCCGTTCTCTGGGGCCAACGTCCTGACTTTC
>.|TRBJ2-2|TRBV24-1|.
CATNGRGTGELFF
TGTGCCACCAACGGCAGGGGAACCGGGGAGCTGTTTTTT
>few|TRBJ1-2|TRBV24-1|TRBD1
CAIRDSRGGYGYTF
TGTGCCATCAGAGACTCCAGGGGGGGGTATGGCTACACCTTC
>many|TRBJ2-4|TRBV10-1|TRBD1
CASSSTGGEGNIQYF
TGCGCCAGCAGTTCGACAGGGGGCGAGGGAAACATTCAGTACTTC